This T cell receptor (beta chain) was identified in a study of TIL therapy for anti-PD-1-resistant metastatic lung cancer. Trimming pared 2 bases from V and 4 bases from J, leaving 8 bases between. The length of the CDR3 is 14 residues. Germline CDR1 and CDR2: MNHEY and SVGAGI. The libraries were made with immunoSEQ v3. Here immunoSEQ multiplex PCR was the method, and the copy in TCRdb shows in-frame clones only, minus some. The sample lists tens of thousands of clones; around 67% were seen once. Time point of the sample: pre-treatment sample, taken before nivolumab and TIL therapy. Adults with stage 4 NSCLC were enrolled in a phase I trial. This clone came up a few times.

The sequenced sample was blood, obtained at baseline. The receptor's source is a person between 25 and 80 years old with non-small cell lung cancer. This chain uses TRBV6-5 with TRBJ1-4, with a weak D call TRBD1 (5 bases). CDR3 sequence reads: CASSYMGGNEKLFF. CDR3 DNA: TGTGCCAGCAGTTACATGGGGGGTAATGAAAAACTGTTTTTT.